Below are 29 T cell receptor beta chains sequenced from a single sample in a study of cytomegalovirus exposure and HLA in healthy donors. The PCR had 60 Vbeta and 13 Jbeta primers. The data were produced by immunoSEQ multiplex PCR, yet TCRdb's version contains in-frame clones alone and is incomplete. The repertoire includes around 100,000 clones, about 64% of them detected once, and about 8.3% sits in the top ten. The sequenced material came from PBMCs. These receptors originate from a man between 18 and 35 years old in good health and CMV-seropositive.

The chain couples TRBV7-9 to TRBJ2-7; 7 nucleotides align to TRBD1. CDR3 length: 17 residues. Trimming at V came to 4 bases and at J to 3 bases, leaving 15 bases not matched to a gene. The V gene's germline CDR1 is SEHNR and CDR2 FQNEAQ (reference sequence). The CDR3 region has the DNA TGTGCCAGCAGCTGCAATGACCCCAGGACAGGACTCTACGAGCAGTACGTC. Protein: CASSCNDPRTGLYEQYV.

The rearrangement joins TRBV6-1 to TRBJ1-3; possible D gene TRBD1, 5 bases. CDR1 MNHNS and CDR2 SASEGT come from the germline V gene. The CDR3 consists of 17 residues. Trimming stripped 2 bases from V and 2 bases from J, with 16 bases between. The CDR3 spells CASSEQPSGRAGNTIYF. CDR3 sequence (DNA): TGTGCCAGCAGTGAACAACCGTCAGGGAGGGCTGGAAACACCATATATTTT.

The chain uses TRBV5-1 and TRBJ2-2, with 10 bases matching TRBD2. Germline CDR1 and CDR2: SGHRS and YFSETQ. V lost 4 bases to trimming and J lost 2 bases; unmatched junction nucleotides: 8. CDR3 length equals 17 residues. The CDR3 nucleotides read TGCGCCAGCAGCCAACTTCGGACTAGCGGTAACACCGGGGAGCTGTTTTTT. This encodes CASSQLRTSGNTGELFF.

The chain is built from TRBV28 and TRBJ1-2; D is perhaps TRBD1 (5 bases). Trimming left V 3 bases short and J 6 bases short, with 20 bases between. The CDR3 covers 16 residues. Germline CDR1 is MDHEN and CDR2 is SYDVKM. The CDR3 reads CASSLFRQGGVDGYTF. In DNA form, the CDR3 reads TGTGCCAGCAGTTTGTTTCGCCAGGGAGGGGTGGATGGCTACACCTTC.

The V call is TRBV7-2, the J call TRBJ2-5; D perhaps matches TRBD2 (5 bases). The CDR3 consists of 16 residues. CDR1 is SGHTA and CDR2 is FQGNSA in the germline V gene. V was shortened by 4 bases and J by 1 base, with 16 bases between the two germline ends. The CDR3 nucleotides are TGTGCCAGCAGCTCCCGTGGAGGTCGTCCCCAAGAGACCCAGTACTTC. It encodes CASSSRGGRPQETQYF.

The chain uses TRBV11-3 and TRBJ2-2; 9 bases fit TRBD1. The J segment lost 5 bases and the V segment lost 6 bases, leaving 10 bases of the junction unmatched. The CDR3 extends over 16 amino acids. CDR1 SGHNT and CDR2 YENEEA come from the germline V gene. The CDR3: CASSYRRDRETGELFF. In DNA form, the CDR3 reads TGTGCCAGCAGTTACAGACGGGACAGGGAGACCGGGGAGCTGTTTTTT.

The chain has TRBV29-1 and TRBJ2-3; weak D call: TRBD1 (5 bases). The CDR3 contains 12 residues. Germline V CDR1 and CDR2: SQVTM, ANQGSEA. The ends were cut back, 4 bases at V and 3 bases at J, with 8 bases in the middle. CDR3 residues: CSVVTATDTQYF. For the CDR3, the DNA is TGCAGCGTTGTGACAGCTACAGATACGCAGTATTTT.

The V gene is TRBV6-6, the J gene TRBJ2-2; 7 nucleotides align to TRBD2. Germline V lookup: CDR1 MNHNY, CDR2 SVGAGI (reference sequence). V lost 0 bases, J lost 1 base, and 2 bases stayed unmatched. The CDR3 is 16 residues long. The CDR3 region is CASSYSGGGNTGELFF. The CDR3 DNA is TGTGCCAGCAGTTACTCTGGCGGGGGGAACACCGGGGAGCTGTTTTTT.

This clone was seen more than once but under ten times. The chain is built from TRBV5-6 and TRBJ1-5, with 7 bases lining up with TRBD1. The CDR3 extends over 15 amino acids. Germline V lookup: CDR1 SGHDT, CDR2 YYEEEE. V was clipped by 4 bases and J by 2 bases; unmatched bases: 6. The CDR3 spells CASSRQGTGNQPQHF. The CDR3, as DNA: TGTGCCAGCAGCCGACAGGGAACGGGCAATCAGCCCCAGCATTTT.

This rearrangement joins TRBV7-6 to TRBJ1-1, with D unresolved. CDR1 SGHVS and CDR2 FNYEAQ come from the germline V gene. There are 13 residues in the CDR3. V lost 1 base and J lost 4, with 7 bases in between. The CDR3 DNA is TGTGCCAGCAGCTTAGAGGAGGGCACTGAAGCTTTCTTT. The encoded protein is CASSLEEGTEAFF.

This clone was detected once. The rearrangement links TRBV4-1 to TRBJ2-5; tentatively, D is TRBD2 (6 bases). V was pared by 1 base and J by 3 bases, with 15 bases between. This CDR3 region has 16 residues. Germline-derived CDR1 and CDR2 are MGHRA and YSYEKL. This chain's CDR3 is CASSQGVGGAKETQYF. For the CDR3, the DNA is TGCGCCAGCAGCCAAGGGGTGGGGGGTGCTAAAGAGACCCAGTACTTC.

V is TRBV6-4 and J is TRBJ1-2; 9 bases map to TRBD1. This CDR3 has 14 amino acids. The germline V gene encodes CDR1 MRHNA and CDR2 SNTAGT. V dropped 6 bases and J dropped 6; count of bases not matched to a gene: 8. The CDR3 region has the DNA TGTGCCAGCAGAGAAGGACAGGGGATCGATGGCTACACCTTC. It yields the protein CASREGQGIDGYTF.

This clone was counted between two and nine times. The J gene is TRBJ1-4, the V gene TRBV6-1; no reliable D call. The length of the CDR3 is 14 residues. The germline CDR1 and CDR2 sequences are MNHNS and SASEGT. Trimming took 2 bases from V and 7 from J, leaving 11 bases between them. CDR3 region: CASSEFRSGEKLFF. In DNA, the CDR3 is TGTGCCAGCAGTGAATTCAGGTCCGGTGAAAAACTGTTTTTT.

The chain combines TRBV5-6 with TRBJ2-7; 8 bases match TRBD2. Germline CDR1 reads SGHDT; CDR2 reads YYEEEE. V shed 5 bases, J shed 1 base, and the junction held 8 bases outside the gene matches. This CDR3 is built from 15 residues. The CDR3 loop is CASSPTRGGSYEQYF. In nucleotides, the CDR3 is TGTGCCAGCAGTCCTACTCGCGGGGGGTCCTACGAGCAGTACTTC.

The chain has TRBV7-2 and TRBJ2-7; the match to TRBD2 covers 12 bases. Unmatched junction bases numbered 14, after V lost 2 bases and J lost 12 bases. The CDR3 is 16 residues long. Per germline, CDR1 SGHTA and CDR2 FQGNSA. The CDR3 loop reads CASSLTPRGLAGRVYF. The CDR3 DNA follows: TGTGCCAGCAGCTTAACCCCCCGCGGACTAGCGGGGAGGGTGTACTTC. Full variable domain (rest looked up from reference TRBV7-2 and TRBJ2-7): GAGVSQSPSNKVTEKGKDVELRCDPISGHTALYWYRQSLGQGLEFLIYFQGNSAPDKSGLPSDRFSAERTGGSVSTLTIQRTQQEDSAVYLCASSLTPRGLAGRVYFGPGTRLTVT.

The gene calls are TRBV28 and TRBJ2-2, with unresolved D. Trimming shortened V by 5 bases and J by 1 base, and 8 bases separated the two germline ends. The germline V gene has CDR1 MDHEN and CDR2 SYDVKM. The CDR3 extends over 14 amino acids. CDR3 in amino acids: CASSVYRNTGELFF. For the CDR3, the DNA is TGTGCCAGCAGTGTTTACAGGAACACCGGGGAGCTGTTTTTT. The complete variable domain, with remaining parts taken from reference TRBV28 and TRBJ2-2, reads DVKVTQSSRYLVKRTGEKVFLECVQDMDHENMFWYRQDPGLGLRLIYFSYDVKMKEKGDIPEGYSVSREKKERFSLILESASTNQTSMYLCASSVYRNTGELFFGEGSRLTVL.

The J gene is TRBJ2-7, the V gene TRBV2; 8 nucleotides align to TRBD1. Trimming took 0 bases from V and 4 from J; bases not matched to a gene: 11. Germline values: CDR1 SNHLY, CDR2 FYNNEI. The CDR3 has 17 amino acids. CDR3 DNA sequence: TGTGCCAGCAGTGAAGCTGTTCCCGGACAGGGTGTATACGAGCAGTACGTC. Its translation: CASSEAVPGQGVYEQYV.

This chain uses TRBV10-3 with TRBJ1-1; the D gene is possibly TRBD1 (5 bases). The V end lost 2 bases, the J end lost 1 base, and 8 bases lay between the germline ends. Germline loops: CDR1 ENHRY, CDR2 SYGVKD. The CDR3 extends over 14 amino acids. The CDR3 here is CAISERGENTEAFF. As DNA, the CDR3 is TGTGCCATCAGTGAGCGGGGGGAGAACACTGAAGCTTTCTTT.

The chain employs TRBV6-6 and TRBJ2-3; tentative D call: TRBD2 (6 bases). In germline, CDR1 is MNHNY, CDR2 SVGAGI (reference sequence). The length of the CDR3 is 14 residues. Trimming removed 7 bases at V and 4 bases at J, with 15 bases between. In nucleotides, the CDR3 is TGTGCCAGCACTCACCGCGGGGTCCCAGATACGCAGTATTTT. Encoded protein: CASTHRGVPDTQYF.

This chain connects TRBV6-4 to TRBJ2-1; 11 bases are a match to TRBD2. The CDR3 runs to 14 residues. V lost 0 bases and J lost 12; bases outside the gene matches: 4. CDR1 is MRHNA, CDR2 SNTAGT, per germline. The CDR3 loop is CASSDSSTSGGQFF. The DNA for the CDR3 is TGTGCCAGCAGTGACTCTTCCACTAGCGGGGGGCAGTTCTTC.

The CDR3 spells CASSPGGASETQYF. The DNA for the CDR3 is TGTGCCAGCAGCCCCGGGGGGGCCTCGGAGACCCAGTACTTC. The chain uses TRBV2 and TRBJ2-5, with 8 bases aligning to TRBD2. CDR3 length: 14 residues. The germline CDR1 and CDR2 sequences are SNHLY and FYNNEI. Trimming removed 6 bases from V and 5 bases from J; junction bases left unmatched: 8.

For this clone: Different DNA sequences within this sample yield the same CDR3. The chain combines TRBV29-1 with TRBJ1-2, with 11 bases lining up with TRBD1. The trim removed 6 bases at V and 4 bases at J, leaving 4 bases unmatched. The CDR3 is made up of 13 amino acids. Germline V gives CDR1 SQVTM, CDR2 ANQGSEA. CDR3 amino acids: CSVRTGGSYGYTF. CDR3 nucleotide sequence: TGCAGCGTGCGGACAGGGGGCAGCTATGGCTACACCTTC.

To note about this clone: Since a much larger clone is just one base distant, this may be a read error. This chain connects TRBV11-2 to TRBJ1-6; 10 bases are shared with TRBD1. This CDR3 has 14 residues. V lost 3 bases to trimming and J lost 7 bases; unmatched junction nucleotides: 0. The germline CDR1 and CDR2 sequences are SGHAT and FQNNGV. CDR3 amino acids: CASSLTGGNSPLHF. CDR3 in DNA: TGTGCCAGCAGCTTGACAGGGGGCAATTCACCCCTCCACTTT.

The V gene is TRBV6-5, the J gene TRBJ2-1, with 9 nucleotides matching TRBD2. The CDR3 runs to 15 residues. The V gene end was trimmed by 0 bases and the J gene end by 9 bases; junction bases not matched to a gene: 6. Germline CDR1 and CDR2: MNHEY and SVGAGI. In DNA form, the CDR3 reads TGTGCCAGCAGTTACTCGGGCCTAGCGGGGAGTGAGCAGTTCTTC. It yields the protein CASSYSGLAGSEQFF.

In its sample, this clone was seen once. J is TRBJ1-2 and V is TRBV30; D is uncertain. CDR1 and CDR2 from the germline V gene are GTSNPN and SVGIG (reference sequence). The CDR3 totals 13 residues. This CDR3 is CASGQQTRRGYTF. CDR3 DNA sequence: TGTGCGTCCGGCCAGCAAACCCGGCGGGGCTACACCTTC. The whole variable domain, filled in from reference TRBV30 and TRBJ1-2, reads SQTIHQWPATLVQPVGSPLSLECTVEGTSNPNLYWYRQAAGRGLQLLFYSVGIGQISSEVPQNLSASRPQDRQFILSSKKLLLSDSGFYLCASGQQTRRGYTFGSGTRLTVV.

The chain joins TRBV4-1 to TRBJ2-5; D gene ambiguous. This CDR3 is 15 amino acids long. V was clipped by 5 bases and J by 0 bases, with 13 bases between them. CDR1 is MGHRA, CDR2 YSYEKL, per germline. CDR3 amino acids: CASSAAIRNQETQYF. The CDR3 region has the DNA TGCGCCAGCAGCGCCGCCATCAGGAACCAAGAGACCCAGTACTTC.

This clone came up a few times. The chain joins TRBV28 to TRBJ1-2, with D unclear. Germline CDR1 and CDR2: MDHEN and SYDVKM. The CDR3 contains 15 residues. The V and J ends lost 4 bases and 5 bases respectively, with 17 bases between them. As DNA, the CDR3 is TGTGCCAGCAGTTCTCTCTCCACCACTTGGTATGGCTACACCTTC. Translation: CASSSLSTTWYGYTF.

A few counts support this clone. Other nucleotide sequences from this sample produce the same CDR3. This chain links TRBV6-4 with TRBJ2-6; perhaps TRBD2 as D (6 bases). Germline V gives CDR1 MRHNA, CDR2 SNTAGT. V was trimmed by 0 bases and J by 2 bases, leaving 8 bases between them. This CDR3 comprises 16 residues. In DNA, the CDR3 is TGTGCCAGCAGTGACTCAGGCGGGACTGGGGCCAACGTCCTGACTTTC. It codes for CASSDSGGTGANVLTF.

This sequence joins TRBV7-9 and TRBJ2-1, with TRBD2 identical over 11 bases. With 3 bases clipped from V and 0 bases from J, the junction kept 4 bases outside the gene matches. CDR1 is SEHNR, CDR2 FQNEAQ, per germline (reference sequence). CDR3 length: 17 amino acids. The DNA for the CDR3 is TGTGCCAGCAGCTTGCGTGGACTAGCGGGCTCCTACAATGAGCAGTTCTTC. This sequence encodes CASSLRGLAGSYNEQFF.